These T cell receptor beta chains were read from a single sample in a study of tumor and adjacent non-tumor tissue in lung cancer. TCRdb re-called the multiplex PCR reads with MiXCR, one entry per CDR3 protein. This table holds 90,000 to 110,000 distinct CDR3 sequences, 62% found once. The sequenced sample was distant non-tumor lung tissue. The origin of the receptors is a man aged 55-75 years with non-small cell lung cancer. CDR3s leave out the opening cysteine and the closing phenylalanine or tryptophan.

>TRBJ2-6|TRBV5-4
ATSRGLNSGANVLT
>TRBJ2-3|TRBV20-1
RTRDAGTDDMQY
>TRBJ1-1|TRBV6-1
ASRRDTHTEAF
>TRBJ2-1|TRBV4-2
TSSQDRGRGAYNEQF
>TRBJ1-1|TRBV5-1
ASSSSLNTEAF
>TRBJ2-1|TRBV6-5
ASSSTGGSYNEHL
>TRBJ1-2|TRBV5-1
ASSLVGTGGNYGYT
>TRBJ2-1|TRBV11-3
ASSFNSGSYNEQF
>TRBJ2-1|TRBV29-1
IGWTDNEQF
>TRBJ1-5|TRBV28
TSSTHRGGRSNQPQH
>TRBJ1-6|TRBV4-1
VSSQDRGRESGSPLH
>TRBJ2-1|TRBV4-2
VSSQDGNPGAYNEQF
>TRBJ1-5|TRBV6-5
ASSPQGGSNQPQH
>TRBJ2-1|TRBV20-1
STSGTENEQS
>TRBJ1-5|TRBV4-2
ASSANRGFNLPQH
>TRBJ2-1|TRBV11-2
ASSLDSFSGRNSKQF
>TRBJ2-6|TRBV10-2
ASSEARRTSGANALT
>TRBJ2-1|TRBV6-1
ANSEADAGRNEQF
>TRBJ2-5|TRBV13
ANSLFTTRGTQY
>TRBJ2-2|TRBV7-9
ASRDSGNTEELF
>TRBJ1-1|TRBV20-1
SARGVSTEAF
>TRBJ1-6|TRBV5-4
ASSLGHPLSPIH
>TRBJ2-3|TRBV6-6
ANSYLAANTDTQY
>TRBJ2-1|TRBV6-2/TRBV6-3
ASSYSKGSSGTLLYNEQF
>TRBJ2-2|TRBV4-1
ASSQEPSRAAGGLF
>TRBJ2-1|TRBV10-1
ADSDVGSGYNEQF
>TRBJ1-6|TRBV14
ASSQGRGWNPPLH
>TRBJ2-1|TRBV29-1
SVRLAVVYNEQF
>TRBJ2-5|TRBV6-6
ASNYSDRTRNQETQY
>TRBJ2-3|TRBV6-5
ASSGSGGPDTQY
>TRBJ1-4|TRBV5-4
ASSLDLNTHLELF
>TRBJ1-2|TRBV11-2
TSSQIAYGYT
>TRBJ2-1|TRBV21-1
ASSKGPSGIADEQF
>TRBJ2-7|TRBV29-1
GVGTSAAEQY